This TCR beta chain comes out of a study of monozygotic twins with inflammatory bowel disease. TCRdb reprocessed the 5' RACE reads, with one entry per CDR3 protein and no DNA. This sample contains approximately 420,000 distinct CDR3 sequences. This CDR3 comprises 14 residues. Points from the study as a whole: Concordance status among twins (concordant versus discordant) showed no link to repertoire similarity, possibly from limited power.

On this clonotype itself: Its antigen is currently unknown.

The blood volume drawn from each donor was 2.5 to 3 ml. Whole blood without T cell sorting served as the source of isolated total RNA. The rearrangement uses TRBV23-1 and TRBJ2-3; without DNA, the TCRdb call of TRBD1 cannot be checked. TRBV23-1 is given ORF status, its function remaining uncertain. The sample consisted of blood. The TCR sequence derives from a human donor with ulcerative colitis or Crohn's disease, or a healthy co-twin of an affected twin (not recorded which). CDR3 amino acids: CASSLDSCTDTQYF.